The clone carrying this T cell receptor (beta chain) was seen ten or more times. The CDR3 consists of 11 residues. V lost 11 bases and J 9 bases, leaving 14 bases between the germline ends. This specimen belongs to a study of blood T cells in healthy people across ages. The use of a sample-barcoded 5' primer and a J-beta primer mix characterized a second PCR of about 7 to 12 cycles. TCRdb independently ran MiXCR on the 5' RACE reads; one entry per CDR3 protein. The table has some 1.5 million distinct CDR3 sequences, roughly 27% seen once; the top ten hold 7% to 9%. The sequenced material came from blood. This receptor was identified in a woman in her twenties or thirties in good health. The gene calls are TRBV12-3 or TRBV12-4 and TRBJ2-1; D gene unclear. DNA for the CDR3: TGTGCCCCCGAATCCGCCAGTGAGCAGTTCTTC. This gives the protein CAPESASEQFF.